These 15 T cell receptor beta chains originate from one sample sequenced in a study of blood T cell repertoires in COVID-19. This table comes from immunoSEQ multiplex PCR, and its TCRdb copy is limited to in-frame clones, with some not included. Counted here are some 300,000 clones, 88% occurring once; the ten biggest clones make up around 0.92%. The specimen was PBMCs or T cells enriched from blood (not recorded which). All receptors come from a woman aged 25 to 45 who had recovered from COVID-19.

Here the CDR3 DNA reads TGTGCCAGCAGTGATGGGGGACAGGAGCGCAATGAGCAGTTCTTC. It encodes CASSDGGQERNEQFF. The V and J genes are TRBV6-4 and TRBJ2-1; 8 nucleotides match TRBD1. CDR1 and CDR2 from the germline V gene are MRHNA and SNTAGT. The junction had 7 bases not matched to a gene; V was cut back by 3 bases and J by 6 bases. The CDR3 sequence is 15 residues long.

The chain employs TRBV18 and TRBJ1-1; no clear D gene. CDR1 and CDR2 from the germline V gene are KGHSH and LQKENI. Trimming cost V 0 bases and J 5 bases, with 10 bases left between them. The CDR3 spans 14 residues. CDR3 coding DNA: TGTGCCAGCTCACCACCGGGGAGGCGGACTGAAGCTTTCTTT. Translation: CASSPPGRRTEAFF.

V usage is TRBV5-4 and J usage is TRBJ1-1; a weak D match, TRBD1 (6 bases). The CDR3 totals 14 residues. CDR1 SGHNT and CDR2 YYREEE come from the germline V gene (reference sequence). The V end lost 0 bases, the J end lost 2 bases, and 8 bases lay between the germline ends. The CDR3 DNA sequence: TGTGCCAGCAGCTTGGCAGGGGCAAACACTGAAGCTTTCTTT. Translating it yields CASSLAGANTEAFF. The complete variable domain, with remaining parts taken from reference TRBV5-4 and TRBJ1-1, reads ETGVTQSPTHLIKTRGQQVTLRCSSQSGHNTVSWYQQALGQGPQFIFQYYREEENGRGNFPPRFSGLQFPNYSSELNVNALELDDSALYLCASSLAGANTEAFFGQGTRLTVV.

CDR3 in amino acids: CAWKGEILAGSEQYF. In DNA, the CDR3 is TGTGCCTGGAAGGGGGAAATACTAGCGGGATCCGAGCAGTACTTC. The chain uses TRBV30 and TRBJ2-7, with TRBD2 matching over 10 bases. CDR3 length: 15 amino acids. With V trimmed by 4 bases and J by 6 bases, 12 bases remained unmatched. The germline V gene encodes CDR1 GTSNPN and CDR2 SVGIG (reference sequence).

This chain connects TRBV5-6 to TRBJ1-1, with TRBD1 matching 11 bases. In germline, CDR1 is SGHDT, CDR2 YYEEEE. The CDR3 loop spans 14 amino acids. Trimming at V came to 3 bases and at J to 7 bases, leaving 5 bases not matched to a gene. This chain's CDR3 is CASSYGQGAYEAFF. CDR3 DNA: TGTGCCAGCAGCTATGGACAGGGGGCTTATGAAGCTTTCTTT.

CDR3 DNA: TGCAGCGTTGTCTGGACAGGGAAGAGCACTGAAGCTTTCTTT. It yields the protein CSVVWTGKSTEAFF. This chain joins TRBV29-1 and TRBJ1-1; 8 bases are shared with TRBD1. The CDR3 loop spans 14 amino acids. V gave up 4 bases and J gave up 4 bases; unmatched junction bases: 8. Germline V gene lookup returns CDR1 SQVTM and CDR2 ANQGSEA.

This chain uses TRBV7-6 with TRBJ2-5; 7 bases match TRBD1. The CDR3 has 14 amino acids. The germline gives CDR1 SGHVS, CDR2 FNYEAQ. V lost 8 bases and J lost 1; bases outside the gene matches: 7. The CDR3 protein is CASGQTGTQETQYF. The CDR3 DNA follows: TGTGCCAGCGGTCAGACAGGGACCCAAGAGACCCAGTACTTC.

V gene TRBV12-3 or TRBV12-4 combines with J gene TRBJ1-2; D uncertain. Trimming removed 5 bases at V and 4 bases at J, with 11 bases between. This CDR3 has 13 amino acids. CDR3 DNA sequence: TGTGCCAGCAGTCTCCAGAGGCTCTATGGCTACACCTTC. The encoded protein is CASSLQRLYGYTF.

The CDR3 region has the DNA TGTGCCAGCAGTAGCCTTGCCTCCCCCGGGGAGCTGTTTTTT. This translates into CASSSLASPGELFF. The chain links TRBV2 to TRBJ2-2; D gene unclear. Looked up from germline, CDR1 is SNHLY and CDR2 is FYNNEI. V gave up 5 bases and J gave up 6 bases, with 13 bases separating them. CDR3 length equals 14 residues.

A single count supports this clone. J is TRBJ2-3 and V is TRBV9, with D perhaps TRBD1 (6 bases). The germline V and J ends were trimmed by 3 bases and 7 bases, with 24 bases remaining between them. The length of the CDR3 is 17 residues. Germline V lookup: CDR1 SGDLS, CDR2 YYNGEE. The CDR3 loop is CASSAKATGRSRNTQYF. The DNA of the CDR3 is TGTGCCAGCAGCGCGAAGGCGACAGGCAGGTCAAGAAATACGCAGTATTTT.

This clone was found once. The chain combines TRBV25-1 with TRBJ2-7, with 12 bases fitting TRBD2. Germline V lookup: CDR1 MGHDK, CDR2 SYGVNS. The CDR3 contains 14 residues. J was trimmed by 3 bases and V by 10 bases; bases with no gene match: 7. The CDR3 nucleotides are TGTGCCACTAGAGGACTAGCGGGGTTCTACGAGCAGTACTTC. The encoded protein is CATRGLAGFYEQYF.

This chain links TRBV5-1 with TRBJ2-7; weak D call: TRBD1 (6 bases). V gave up 0 bases and J gave up 7 bases, with 17 bases separating them. Germline CDR1 reads SGHRS; CDR2 reads YFSETQ. This CDR3 spans 15 amino acids. The CDR3 sequence: CASSLGQGIAPEQYF. CDR3 nucleotides: TGCGCCAGCAGCTTGGGTCAGGGGATTGCCCCTGAGCAGTACTTC.

The rearrangement uses TRBV11-2 and TRBJ1-6; perhaps TRBD1 as D (5 bases). The CDR3 has 15 residues. V shed 5 bases and J shed 9 bases, with 17 bases lying between them. From germline, CDR1 is SGHAT and CDR2 FQNNGV. The CDR3 coding sequence is TGTGCCAGCAGCCCTATTGCGGGGCGCAGTTCACCCCTCCACTTT. It encodes CASSPIAGRSSPLHF.

This chain links TRBV5-6 with TRBJ2-7, with D maybe TRBD1 (5 bases). Per the germline V gene, CDR1 is SGHDT and CDR2 is YYEEEE. Trimming stripped 0 bases from V and 4 bases from J, with 14 bases between. The CDR3 covers 15 residues. As DNA, the CDR3 is TGTGCCAGCAGCTTGGTTCAGGGTGCCCCTTACGAGCAGTACTTC. Protein: CASSLVQGAPYEQYF.

This chain connects TRBV7-2 to TRBJ2-1; 13 positions match TRBD2. The CDR3 has 18 amino acids. Germline lookup yields CDR1 SGHTA and CDR2 FQGNSA. V was clipped by 1 base and J by 1 base; unmatched bases: 4. This CDR3 reads CASSLGTSGGASYNEQFF. The CDR3 nucleotides read TGTGCCAGCAGCTTAGGAACTAGCGGGGGGGCTTCCTACAATGAGCAGTTCTTC.